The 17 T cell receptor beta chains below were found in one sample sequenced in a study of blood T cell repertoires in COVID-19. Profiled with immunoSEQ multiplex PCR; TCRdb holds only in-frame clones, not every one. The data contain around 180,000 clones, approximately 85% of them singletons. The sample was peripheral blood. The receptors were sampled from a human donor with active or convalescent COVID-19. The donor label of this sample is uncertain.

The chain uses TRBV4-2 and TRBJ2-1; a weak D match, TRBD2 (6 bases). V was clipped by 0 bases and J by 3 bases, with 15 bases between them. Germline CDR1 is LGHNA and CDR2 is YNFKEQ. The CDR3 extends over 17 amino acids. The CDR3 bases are TGTGCCAGCAGCCAAGAAAGCGTAGCGGAGGTCTACAATGAGCAGTTCTTC. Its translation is CASSQESVAEVYNEQFF.

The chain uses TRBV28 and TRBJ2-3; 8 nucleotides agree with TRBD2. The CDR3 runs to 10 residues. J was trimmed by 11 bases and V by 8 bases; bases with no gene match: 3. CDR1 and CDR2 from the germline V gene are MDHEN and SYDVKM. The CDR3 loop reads CASAGGMQYF. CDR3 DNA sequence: TGTGCCAGCGCGGGGGGTATGCAGTATTTT.

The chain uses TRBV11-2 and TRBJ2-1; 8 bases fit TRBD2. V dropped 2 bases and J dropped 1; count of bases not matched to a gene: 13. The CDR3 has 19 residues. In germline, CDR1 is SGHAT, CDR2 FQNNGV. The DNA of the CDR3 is TGTGCCAGCAGCTTAATGCCCCTCGAAGCGGGGGATTCCTACAATGAGCAGTTCTTC. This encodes CASSLMPLEAGDSYNEQFF.

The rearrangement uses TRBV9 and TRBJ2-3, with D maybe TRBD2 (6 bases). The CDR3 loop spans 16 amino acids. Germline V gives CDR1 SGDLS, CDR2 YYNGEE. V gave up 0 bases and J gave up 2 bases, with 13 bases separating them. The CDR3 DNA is TGTGCCAGCAGCGTAGAGGTAGCGGACCACACAGATACGCAGTATTTT. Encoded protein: CASSVEVADHTDTQYF.

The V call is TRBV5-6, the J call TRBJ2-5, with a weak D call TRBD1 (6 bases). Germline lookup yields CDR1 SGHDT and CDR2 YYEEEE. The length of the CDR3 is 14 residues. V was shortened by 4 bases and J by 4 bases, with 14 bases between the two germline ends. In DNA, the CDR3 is TGTGCCAGCAGCGTCGCAGGGGTTTCAGAGACCCAGTACTTC. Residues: CASSVAGVSETQYF.

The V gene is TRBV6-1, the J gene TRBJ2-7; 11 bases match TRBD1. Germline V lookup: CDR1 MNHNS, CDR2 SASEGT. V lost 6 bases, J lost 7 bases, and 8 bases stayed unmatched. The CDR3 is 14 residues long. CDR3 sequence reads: CASSPGQGAREQYF. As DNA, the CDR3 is TGTGCCAGCAGCCCAGGACAGGGGGCAAGGGAGCAGTACTTC.

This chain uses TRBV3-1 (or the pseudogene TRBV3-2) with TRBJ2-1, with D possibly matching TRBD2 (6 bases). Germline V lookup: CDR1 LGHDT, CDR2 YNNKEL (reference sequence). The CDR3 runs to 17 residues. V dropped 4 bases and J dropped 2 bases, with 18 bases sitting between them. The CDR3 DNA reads TGTGCCAGCAGCCTTGATAGCGGTAAAATTCCCTACAATGAGCAGTTCTTC. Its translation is CASSLDSGKIPYNEQFF.

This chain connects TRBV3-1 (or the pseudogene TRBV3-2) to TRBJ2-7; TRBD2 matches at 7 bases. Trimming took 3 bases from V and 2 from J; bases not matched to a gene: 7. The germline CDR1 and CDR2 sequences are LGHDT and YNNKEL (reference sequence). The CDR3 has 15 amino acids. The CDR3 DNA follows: TGTGCCAGCAGCCAGACCTCTAGCGGAGCCTACGAGCAGTACTTC. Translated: CASSQTSSGAYEQYF.

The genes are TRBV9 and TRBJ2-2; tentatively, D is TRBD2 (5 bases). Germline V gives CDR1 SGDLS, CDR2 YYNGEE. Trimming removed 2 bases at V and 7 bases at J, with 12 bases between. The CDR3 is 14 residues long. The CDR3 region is CASSVSAGDGELFF. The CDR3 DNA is TGTGCCAGCAGCGTTTCTGCGGGTGACGGGGAGCTGTTTTTT.

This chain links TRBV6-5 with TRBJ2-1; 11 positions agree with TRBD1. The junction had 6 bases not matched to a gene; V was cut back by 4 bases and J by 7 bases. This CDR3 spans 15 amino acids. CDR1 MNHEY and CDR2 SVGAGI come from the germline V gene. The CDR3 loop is CASSSPGQGVNEQFF. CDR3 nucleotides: TGTGCCAGCAGTTCCCCGGGACAGGGGGTGAATGAGCAGTTCTTC.

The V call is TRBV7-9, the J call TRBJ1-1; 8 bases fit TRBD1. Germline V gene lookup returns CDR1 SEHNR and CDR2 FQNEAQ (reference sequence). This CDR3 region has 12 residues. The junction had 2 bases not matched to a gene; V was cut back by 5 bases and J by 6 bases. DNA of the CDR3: TGTGCCAGCAGCCGGGACAGGTCTGAAGCTTTCTTT. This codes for CASSRDRSEAFF.

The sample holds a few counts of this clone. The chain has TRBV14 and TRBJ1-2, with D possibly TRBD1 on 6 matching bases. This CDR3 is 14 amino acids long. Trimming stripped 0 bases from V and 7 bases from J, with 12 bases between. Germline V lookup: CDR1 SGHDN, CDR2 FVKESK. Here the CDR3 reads CASSQDQGLGGYTF. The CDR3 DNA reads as TGTGCCAGCAGCCAAGATCAGGGGCTTGGTGGCTACACCTTC.

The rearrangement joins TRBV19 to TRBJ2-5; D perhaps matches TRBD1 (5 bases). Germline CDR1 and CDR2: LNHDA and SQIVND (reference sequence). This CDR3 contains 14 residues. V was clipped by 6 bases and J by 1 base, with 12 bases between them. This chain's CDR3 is CASRADSFQETQYF. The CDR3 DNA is TGTGCCAGTAGAGCCGACAGCTTCCAAGAGACCCAGTACTTC.

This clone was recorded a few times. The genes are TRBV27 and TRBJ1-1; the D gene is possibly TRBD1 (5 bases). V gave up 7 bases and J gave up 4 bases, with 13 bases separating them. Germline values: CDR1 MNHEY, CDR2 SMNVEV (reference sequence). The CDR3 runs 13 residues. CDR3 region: CASKHTGGTEAFF. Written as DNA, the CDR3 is TGTGCCAGCAAGCACACCGGGGGCACTGAAGCTTTCTTT.

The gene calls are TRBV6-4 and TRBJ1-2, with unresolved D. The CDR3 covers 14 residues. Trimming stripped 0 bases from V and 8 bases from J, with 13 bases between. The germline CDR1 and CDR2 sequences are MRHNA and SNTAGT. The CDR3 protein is CASSDSWQAGGYTF. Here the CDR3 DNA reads TGTGCCAGCAGTGACTCGTGGCAGGCGGGGGGCTACACCTTC.

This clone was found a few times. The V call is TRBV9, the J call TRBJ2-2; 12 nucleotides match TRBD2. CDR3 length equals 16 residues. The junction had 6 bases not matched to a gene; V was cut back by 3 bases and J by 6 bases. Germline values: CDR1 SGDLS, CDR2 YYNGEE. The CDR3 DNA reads TGTGCCAGCAGCGCCAGACTAGCGGGAGATGCCGGGGAGCTGTTTTTT. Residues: CASSARLAGDAGELFF.

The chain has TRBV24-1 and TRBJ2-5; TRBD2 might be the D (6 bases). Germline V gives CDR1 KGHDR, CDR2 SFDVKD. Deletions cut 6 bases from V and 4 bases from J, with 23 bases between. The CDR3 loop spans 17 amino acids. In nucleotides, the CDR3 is TGTGCCACCAGTTCCACGACTGGCGGGAATGGTTTAGAGACCCAGTACTTC. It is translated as CATSSTTGGNGLETQYF.